The TCR beta chain under discussion was sequenced for a study of blood T cell repertoires in COVID-19. Per the study methods: Estimation of nucleated cell counts relied on the amplification of reference gene primers. This table comes from immunoSEQ multiplex PCR, and its TCRdb copy is limited to in-frame clones, with some not included. That table is the source of V, J and clone size, and D and trimming were worked out from the DNA. The profile shows about 74,000 clones, almost 85% of them singletons. Trimming took off 3 bases at V and 8 bases at J, with 16 bases between the two ends. The CDR3 contains 13 residues. Germline V gene sequence: CDR1 GTSNPN, CDR2 SVGIG (reference sequence).

This TCR was sampled from a middle-aged man with acute or convalescent COVID-19. V and J are TRBV30 and TRBJ1-2; a weak D match, TRBD1 (5 bases). The sequencing sample was made of peripheral blood. This CDR3 reads CAWSSRVNYGYTF. The CDR3 coding sequence is TGTGCCTGGAGCAGCAGGGTTAATTACGGCTACACCTTC.